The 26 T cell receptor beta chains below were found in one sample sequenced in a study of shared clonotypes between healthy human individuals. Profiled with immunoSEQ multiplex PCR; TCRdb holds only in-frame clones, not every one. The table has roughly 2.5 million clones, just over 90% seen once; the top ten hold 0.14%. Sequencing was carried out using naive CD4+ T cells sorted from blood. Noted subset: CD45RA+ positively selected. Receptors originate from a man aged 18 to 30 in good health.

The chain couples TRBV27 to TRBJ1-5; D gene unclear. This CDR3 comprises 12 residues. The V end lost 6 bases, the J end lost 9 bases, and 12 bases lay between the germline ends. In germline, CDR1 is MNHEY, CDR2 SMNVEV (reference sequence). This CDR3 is CASRRAMGPQHF. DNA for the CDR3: TGTGCCAGCAGGCGCGCTATGGGGCCCCAGCATTTT.

Written as DNA, the CDR3 is TGTGCCAGCAGTGAAGAAACAGGGGGAGGTAAAGAGACCCAGTACTTC. It translates to CASSEETGGGKETQYF. V gene TRBV6-1 combines with J gene TRBJ2-5; 8 bases agree with TRBD1. Germline lookup yields CDR1 MNHNS and CDR2 SASEGT. The junction had 7 bases not matched to a gene; V was cut back by 1 base and J by 3 bases. This CDR3 has 16 amino acids.

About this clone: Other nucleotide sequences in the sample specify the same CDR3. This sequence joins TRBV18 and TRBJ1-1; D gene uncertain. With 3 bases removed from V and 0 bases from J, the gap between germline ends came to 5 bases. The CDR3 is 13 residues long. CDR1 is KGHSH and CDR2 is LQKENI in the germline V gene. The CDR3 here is CASSPQVNTEAFF. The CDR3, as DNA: TGTGCCAGCTCACCGCAGGTGAACACTGAAGCTTTCTTT.

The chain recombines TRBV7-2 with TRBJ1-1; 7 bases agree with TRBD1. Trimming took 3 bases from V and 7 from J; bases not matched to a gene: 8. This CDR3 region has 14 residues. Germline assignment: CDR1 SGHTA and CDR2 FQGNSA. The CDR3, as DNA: TGTGCCAGCAGCTTGGCCCGGACAGGACTTGAAGCTTTCTTT. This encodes CASSLARTGLEAFF.

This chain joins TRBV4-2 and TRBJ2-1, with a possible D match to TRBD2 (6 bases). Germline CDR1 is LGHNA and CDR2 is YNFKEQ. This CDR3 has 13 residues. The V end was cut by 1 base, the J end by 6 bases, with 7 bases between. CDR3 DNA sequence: TGTGCCAGCAGCCAAGCGGGGGTCAATGAGCAGTTCTTC. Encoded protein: CASSQAGVNEQFF.

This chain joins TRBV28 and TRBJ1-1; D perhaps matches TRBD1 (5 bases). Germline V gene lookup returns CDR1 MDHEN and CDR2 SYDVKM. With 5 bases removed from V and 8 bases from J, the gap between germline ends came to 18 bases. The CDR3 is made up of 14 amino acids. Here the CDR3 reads CASSEGTSSPEAFF. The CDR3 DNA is TGTGCCAGCAGTGAGGGGACTTCCAGCCCCGAAGCTTTCTTT.

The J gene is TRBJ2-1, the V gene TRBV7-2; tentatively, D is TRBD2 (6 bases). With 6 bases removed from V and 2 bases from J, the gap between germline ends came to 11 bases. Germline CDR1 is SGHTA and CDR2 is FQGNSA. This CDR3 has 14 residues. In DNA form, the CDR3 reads TGTGCCAGCAGGCGGGACTTAGCCTACAATGAGCAGTTCTTC. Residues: CASRRDLAYNEQFF.

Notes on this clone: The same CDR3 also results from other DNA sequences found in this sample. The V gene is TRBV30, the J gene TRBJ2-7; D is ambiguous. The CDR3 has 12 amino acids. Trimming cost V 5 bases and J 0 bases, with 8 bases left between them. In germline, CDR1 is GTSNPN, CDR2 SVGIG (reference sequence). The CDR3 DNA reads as TGTGCCTGGGGCAGTGGCTCCTACGAGCAGTACTTC. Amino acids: CAWGSGSYEQYF.

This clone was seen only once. CDR3 in DNA: TGTGCCAGCAGCCGCGCGGACACCGGGGAGCTGTTTTTT. This encodes CASSRADTGELFF. The chain uses TRBV7-6 and TRBJ2-2, with unresolved D. The length of the CDR3 is 13 residues. Per the germline V gene, CDR1 is SGHVS and CDR2 is FNYEAQ. Trimming stripped 5 bases from V and 3 bases from J, with 7 bases between.

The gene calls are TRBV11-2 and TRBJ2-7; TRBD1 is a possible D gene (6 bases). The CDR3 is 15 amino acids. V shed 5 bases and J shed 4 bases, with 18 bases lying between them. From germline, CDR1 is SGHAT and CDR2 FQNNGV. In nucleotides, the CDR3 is TGTGCCAGCAGCGTCGTCGGGACACAGGATTACGAGCAGTACTTC. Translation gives CASSVVGTQDYEQYF.

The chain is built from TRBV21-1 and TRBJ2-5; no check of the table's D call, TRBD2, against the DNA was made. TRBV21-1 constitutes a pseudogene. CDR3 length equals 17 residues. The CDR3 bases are TGTGCCAGCAGCAGTTTAACTAGCGGGGGGTCGCAAGAGACCCAGTACTTC. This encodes CASSSLTSGGSQETQYF.

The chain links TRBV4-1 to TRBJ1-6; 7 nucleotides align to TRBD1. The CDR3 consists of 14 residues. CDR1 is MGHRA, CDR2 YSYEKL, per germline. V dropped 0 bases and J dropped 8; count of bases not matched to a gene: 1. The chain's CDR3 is CASSQEGGYSPLHF. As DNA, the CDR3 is TGCGCCAGCAGCCAAGAAGGGGGCTATTCACCCCTCCACTTT.

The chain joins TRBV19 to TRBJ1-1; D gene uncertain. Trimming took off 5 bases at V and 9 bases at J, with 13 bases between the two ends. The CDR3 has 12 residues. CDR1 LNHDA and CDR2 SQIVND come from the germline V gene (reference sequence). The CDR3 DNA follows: TGTGCCAGTAGTGTGGTGGGCGTGAAAGCTTTCTTT. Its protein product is CASSVVGVKAFF.

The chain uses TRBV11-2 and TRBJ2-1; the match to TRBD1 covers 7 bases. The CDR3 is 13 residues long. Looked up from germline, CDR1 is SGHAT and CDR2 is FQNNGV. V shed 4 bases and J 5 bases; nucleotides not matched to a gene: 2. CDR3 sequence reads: CASSSDRDNEQFF. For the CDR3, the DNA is TGTGCCAGCAGCTCCGACAGGGACAATGAGCAGTTCTTC.

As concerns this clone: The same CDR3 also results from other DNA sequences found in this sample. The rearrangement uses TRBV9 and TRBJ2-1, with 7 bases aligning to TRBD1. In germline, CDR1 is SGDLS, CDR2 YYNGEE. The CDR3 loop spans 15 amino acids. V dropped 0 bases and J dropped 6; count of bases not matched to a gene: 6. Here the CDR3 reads CASSVGGTGVNEQFF. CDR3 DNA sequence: TGTGCCAGCAGCGTAGGAGGTACAGGGGTCAATGAGCAGTTCTTC.

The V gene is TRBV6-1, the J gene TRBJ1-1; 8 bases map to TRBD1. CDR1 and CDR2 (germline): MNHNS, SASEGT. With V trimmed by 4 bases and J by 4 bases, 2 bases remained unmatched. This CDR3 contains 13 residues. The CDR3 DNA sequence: TGTGCCAGCAGTGGACAGGGGCCCACTGAAGCTTTCTTT. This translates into CASSGQGPTEAFF.

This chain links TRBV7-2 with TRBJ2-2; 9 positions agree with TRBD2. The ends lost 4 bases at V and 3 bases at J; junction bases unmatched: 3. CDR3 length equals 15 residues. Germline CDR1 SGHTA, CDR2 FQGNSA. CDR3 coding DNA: TGTGCCAGCAGCTCGGGACTAGCCTACACCGGGGAGCTGTTTTTT. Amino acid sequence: CASSSGLAYTGELFF.

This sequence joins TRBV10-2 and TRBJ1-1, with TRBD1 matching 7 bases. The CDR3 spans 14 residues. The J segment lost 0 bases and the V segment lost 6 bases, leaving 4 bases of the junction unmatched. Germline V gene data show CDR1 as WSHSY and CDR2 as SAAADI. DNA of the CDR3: TGCGCCAGCAGGGAGGGACAGTTGAACACTGAAGCTTTCTTT. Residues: CASREGQLNTEAFF.

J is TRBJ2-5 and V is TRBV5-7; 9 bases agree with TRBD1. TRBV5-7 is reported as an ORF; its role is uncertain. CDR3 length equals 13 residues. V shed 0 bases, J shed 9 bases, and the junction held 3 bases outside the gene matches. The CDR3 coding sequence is TGTGCCAGCAGCTTGGAGGGACAGGGTGCCCAGTACTTC. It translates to CASSLEGQGAQYF.

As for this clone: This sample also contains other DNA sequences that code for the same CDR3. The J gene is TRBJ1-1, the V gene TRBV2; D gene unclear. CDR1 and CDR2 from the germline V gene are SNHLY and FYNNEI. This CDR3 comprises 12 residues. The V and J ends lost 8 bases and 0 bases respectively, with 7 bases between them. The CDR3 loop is CASGRMNTEAFF. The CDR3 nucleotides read TGTGCCAGCGGGCGTATGAACACTGAAGCTTTCTTT.

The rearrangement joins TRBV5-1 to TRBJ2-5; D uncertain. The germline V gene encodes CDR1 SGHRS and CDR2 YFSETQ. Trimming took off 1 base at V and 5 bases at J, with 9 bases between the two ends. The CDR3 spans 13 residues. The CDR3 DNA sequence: TGCGCCAGCAGCTTGATTGTGGGTGAGACCCAGTACTTC. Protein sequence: CASSLIVGETQYF.

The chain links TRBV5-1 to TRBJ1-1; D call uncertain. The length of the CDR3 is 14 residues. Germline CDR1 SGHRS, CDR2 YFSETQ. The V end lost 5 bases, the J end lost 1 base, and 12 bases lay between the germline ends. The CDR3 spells CASRSGSGNTEAFF. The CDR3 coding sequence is TGCGCCAGCAGATCCGGATCCGGGAACACTGAAGCTTTCTTT.

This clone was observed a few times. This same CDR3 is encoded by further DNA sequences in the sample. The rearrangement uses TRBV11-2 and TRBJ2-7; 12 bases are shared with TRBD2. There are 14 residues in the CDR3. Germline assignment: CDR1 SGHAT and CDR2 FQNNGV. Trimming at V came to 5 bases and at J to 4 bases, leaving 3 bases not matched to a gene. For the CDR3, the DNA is TGTGCCAGCAGCCCGACTAGCGGGAGTTACGAGCAGTACTTC. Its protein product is CASSPTSGSYEQYF. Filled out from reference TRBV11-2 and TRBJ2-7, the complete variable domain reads EAGVAQSPRYKIIEKRQSVAFWCNPISGHATLYWYQQILGQGPKLLIQFQNNGVVDDSQLPKDRFSAERLKGVDSTLKIQPAKLEDSAVYLCASSPTSGSYEQYFGPGTRLTVT.

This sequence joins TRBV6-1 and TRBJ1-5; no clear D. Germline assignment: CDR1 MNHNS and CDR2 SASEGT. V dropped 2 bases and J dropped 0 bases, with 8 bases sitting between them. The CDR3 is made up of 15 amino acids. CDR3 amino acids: CASSEIYNSNQPQHF. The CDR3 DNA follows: TGTGCCAGCAGTGAAATATATAATAGCAATCAGCCCCAGCATTTT.

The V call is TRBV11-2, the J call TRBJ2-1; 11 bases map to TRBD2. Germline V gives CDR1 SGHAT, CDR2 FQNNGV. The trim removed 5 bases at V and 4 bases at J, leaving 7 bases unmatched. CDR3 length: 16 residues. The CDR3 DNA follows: TGTGCCAGCAGCATCCTAGCGGGAGGCACTTACAATGAGCAGTTCTTC. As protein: CASSILAGGTYNEQFF. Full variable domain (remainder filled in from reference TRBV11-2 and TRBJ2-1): EAGVAQSPRYKIIEKRQSVAFWCNPISGHATLYWYQQILGQGPKLLIQFQNNGVVDDSQLPKDRFSAERLKGVDSTLKIQPAKLEDSAVYLCASSILAGGTYNEQFFGPGTRLTVL.

The CDR3 region is CASSSPGTGTNEQFF. The CDR3 DNA follows: TGTGCCAGCAGCTCGCCCGGGACAGGGACCAATGAGCAGTTCTTC. This sequence joins TRBV11-2 and TRBJ2-1; 9 bases map to TRBD1. Per germline, CDR1 SGHAT and CDR2 FQNNGV. V shed 4 bases and J 6 bases; nucleotides not matched to a gene: 7. The CDR3 is 15 residues long.